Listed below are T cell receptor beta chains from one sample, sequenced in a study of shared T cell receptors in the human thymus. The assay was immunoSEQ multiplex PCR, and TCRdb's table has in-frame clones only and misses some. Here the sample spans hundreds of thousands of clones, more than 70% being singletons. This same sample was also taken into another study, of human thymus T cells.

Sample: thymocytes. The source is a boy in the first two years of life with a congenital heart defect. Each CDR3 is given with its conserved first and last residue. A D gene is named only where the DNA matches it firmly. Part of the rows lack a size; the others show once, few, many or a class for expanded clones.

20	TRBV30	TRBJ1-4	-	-	TGTGCCTGGAGTGTATTCCCCTCCTCGGGGAATTTAAGGACTAATGAAAAACTGTTTTTT	CAWSVFPSSGNLRTNEKLFF
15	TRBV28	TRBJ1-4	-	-	TGTGCCAGCAGTTTGCGCGGGGAAACTAATGAAAAACTGTTTTTT	CASSLRGETNEKLFF
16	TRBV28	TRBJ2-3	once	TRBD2	TGTGCCAGCAGTCCCAAACTAGCGGGGGTAGCAGATACGCAGTATTTT	CASSPKLAGVADTQYF
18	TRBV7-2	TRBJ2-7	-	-	TGTGCCAGCAGCTCAATCCAGACAGGGCCAGCGGGAGCCCACGAGCAGTACTTC	CASSSIQTGPAGAHEQYF
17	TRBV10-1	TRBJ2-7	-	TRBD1	TGCGCCAGCAGTGAGCCACACAGGGGTCAGGGGTTTGGGGAGCAGTACTTC	CASSEPHRGQGFGEQYF
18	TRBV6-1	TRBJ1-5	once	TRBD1	TGTGCCAGCAGTGAGGAAAAACGCCGGGACAGGGCTGGCCAGCCCCAGCATTTT	CASSEEKRRDRAGQPQHF
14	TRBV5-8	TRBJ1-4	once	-	TGTGCCAGCTTGGGACAAGAATCTAATGAAAAACTGTTTTTT	CASLGQESNEKLFF
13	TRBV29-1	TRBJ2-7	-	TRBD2	TGCAGCGTCGAGACTAGCGGGAGGAGCGAGCAGTACTTC	CSVETSGRSEQYF
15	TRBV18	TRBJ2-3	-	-	TGTGCCAGTAATATGAGACTACCTAGCACAGATACGCAGTATTTT	CASNMRLPSTDTQYF
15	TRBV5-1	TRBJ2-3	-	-	TGCGCCAGCAGCTTGGACAGGGAAAGCACAGATACGCAGTATTTT	CASSLDRESTDTQYF
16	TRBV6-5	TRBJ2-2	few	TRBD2	TGTGCCAGCAGTTACCGGCTAGCGGGAGCCGCCGGGGAGCTGTTTTTT	CASSYRLAGAAGELFF
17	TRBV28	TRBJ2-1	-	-	TGTGCCACCGTCTGTGGACTACTGTGCCCCGCCTACAATGAGCAGTTCTTC	CATVCGLLCPAYNEQFF
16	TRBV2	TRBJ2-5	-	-	TGTGCCAGCAGTGAGTGGCAGGGGATCCTCCAAGAGACCCAGTACTTC	CASSEWQGILQETQYF
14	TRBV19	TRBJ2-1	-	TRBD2	TGTGCCAGTAGTCGGACTAGCGGCTACAATGAGCAGTTCTTC	CASSRTSGYNEQFF
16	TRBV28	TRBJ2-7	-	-	TGTGCCAGCAGTTCTCACCATCTTCTAGGACAGTTCTCTCAGTACTTC	CASSSHHLLGQFSQYF
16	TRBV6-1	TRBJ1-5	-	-	TGTGCCAGCAGTGACAAAAGTGCTAGGGAGGATCAGCCCCAGCATTTT	CASSDKSAREDQPQHF
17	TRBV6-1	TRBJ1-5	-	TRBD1	TGTGCCAGCAGTGACACCGGGACAGGGGGAGAGGGTCAGCCCCAGCATTTT	CASSDTGTGGEGQPQHF
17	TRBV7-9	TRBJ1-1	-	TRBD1	TGTGCCAGCAGCTTAAGAGGCGGGACAGGGGTGTACACTGAAGCTTTCTTT	CASSLRGGTGVYTEAFF
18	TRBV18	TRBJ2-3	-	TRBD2	TGTGCCAGCTCAAAACCGGGACTAGCGGATACTAGCACAGATACGCAGTATTTT	CASSKPGLADTSTDTQYF
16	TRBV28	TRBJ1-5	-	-	TGTGCCAGCAGTCCCCCTCAGACAGTTAGCAATCAGCCCCAGCATTTT	CASSPPQTVSNQPQHF
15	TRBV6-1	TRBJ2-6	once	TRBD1	TGTGCCAGCAGCCACAGGGGGCCTGGGGCCAACGTCCTGACTTTC	CASSHRGPGANVLTF
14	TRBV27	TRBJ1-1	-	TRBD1	TGTGCCAGCAGAACGACAGGGGGTCTTACTGAAGCTTTCTTT	CASRTTGGLTEAFF
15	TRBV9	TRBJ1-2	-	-	TGTGCCAGCAGCCATGGACAGACGTTACCCTATGGCTACACCTTC	CASSHGQTLPYGYTF
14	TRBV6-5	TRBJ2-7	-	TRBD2	TGTGCCAGCAAGGATGGAGCGGGGAGAATTGAGCAGTACTTC	CASKDGAGRIEQYF
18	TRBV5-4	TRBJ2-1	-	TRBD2	TGTGCCAGCAGCTTGGAGACTAGCGGGAGTAAATATCACAATGAGCAGTTCTTC	CASSLETSGSKYHNEQFF
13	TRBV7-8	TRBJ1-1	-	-	TGTGCCAGCAACCTGGAGGGCTCGACTGAAGCTTTCTTT	CASNLEGSTEAFF
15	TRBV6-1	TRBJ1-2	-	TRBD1	TGTGCCAGCAACTCGACAATAAAGGGGGCGCGTGGCTACACCTTC	CASNSTIKGARGYTF
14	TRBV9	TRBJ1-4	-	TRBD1	TGTGCCAGCAGCGGCCGGGACAGGGACGAAAAACTGTTTTTT	CASSGRDRDEKLFF
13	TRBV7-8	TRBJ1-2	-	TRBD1	TGTGCCAGCAGCGTACCGACAGGGTTTGGCTACACCTTC	CASSVPTGFGYTF
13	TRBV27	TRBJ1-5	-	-	TGTGCCAGCAGTTTAAAAGGACAGCAGCCCCAGCATTTT	CASSLKGQQPQHF
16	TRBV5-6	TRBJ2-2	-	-	TGTGCCAGCAGCTTGATGAGCCAGGGCCACACCGGGGAGCTGTTTTTT	CASSLMSQGHTGELFF
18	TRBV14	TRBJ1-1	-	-	TGTGCCAGCAGCCAAGAAGCGGAGGCTATGCGTGGGAACACTGAAGCTTTCTTT	CASSQEAEAMRGNTEAFF
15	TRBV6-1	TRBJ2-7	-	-	TGTGCCAGCAACCTGTTCCGGAGGGCTACCTACGAGCAGTACTTC	CASNLFRRATYEQYF
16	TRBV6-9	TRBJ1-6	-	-	TGTGCCAGCAGTTATCTCGGGACACCGAATAATTCACCCCTCCACTTT	CASSYLGTPNNSPLHF
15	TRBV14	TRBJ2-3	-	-	TGTGCCAGCAGCCAAAGTAGCCATGGGACAGATACGCAGTATTTT	CASSQSSHGTDTQYF
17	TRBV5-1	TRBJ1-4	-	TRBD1	TGCGCCAGCAGCTGGGACAGGAGAGGGGCAACTAATGAAAAACTGTTTTTT	CASSWDRRGATNEKLFF
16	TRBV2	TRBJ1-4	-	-	TGTGCCAGCAGTGAAGGGGACACAGTGGGTAATGAAAAACTGTTTTTT	CASSEGDTVGNEKLFF
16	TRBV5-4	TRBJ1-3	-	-	TGTGCCAGCAGCTTTTTCGGGGGACCTTCTGGAAACACCATATATTTT	CASSFFGGPSGNTIYF
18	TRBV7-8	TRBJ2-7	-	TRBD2	TGTGCCAGCAGCACGGCACGTCCGGAGCTAGCGGCCCGATACGAGCAGTACTTC	CASSTARPELAARYEQYF
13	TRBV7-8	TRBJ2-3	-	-	TGTGCCAGCAGCTTACCCCAGAGGGATACGCAGTATTTT	CASSLPQRDTQYF